This TCR beta chain appears in the sequencing data of a study of control samples from healthy donors and cancer patients. Profiled with immunoSEQ multiplex PCR; TCRdb holds only in-frame clones, not every one. The profile shows 400,000 to 450,000 clones, more than 80% of them singletons. The sequenced sample consisted of PBMCs. This clonotype was obtained from a man aged 35 to 55 with head and neck cancer.

The CDR3 DNA reads TGTGCCAGTAGTTGGTCTGGCTATATCTCTGGAAACACCATATATTTT. This encodes CASSWSGYISGNTIYF. The chain links TRBV19 to TRBJ1-3, with unresolved D. The V and J ends lost 5 bases and 0 bases respectively, with 14 bases between them. From germline, CDR1 is LNHDA and CDR2 SQIVND (reference sequence). CDR3 length: 16 amino acids.